A selection of T cell receptor beta chains follows, all from one sample in a study of beta chain features in type 1 diabetes. The table came from immunoSEQ multiplex PCR; TCRdb's copy has only in-frame clones and leaves some out. The sample yields roughly 180,000 clones, approximately 7.8% seen once. Sequencing was done on a sample of central memory CD4+ T cells from blood. The origin of the receptors is a woman between 40 and 50 years old with type 1 diabetes. Each CDR3 is given with its conserved first and last residue. Each record gives: CDR3 protein, CDR3 DNA, J gene, V gene, CDR3 length, D gene, clone size. The D gene is left open where the match is weak. The size entry is marked missing in some rows and otherwise reads once, few, many or a size class.

CDR3aa: CASSRNTEAFF
CDR3nt: TGTGCCAGCAGTCGTAACACTGAAGCTTTCTTT
j_gene: TRBJ1-1
v_gene: TRBV9
len: 11
d_gene: NA
abundance: few

CDR3aa: CASSPRDSNYGYTF
CDR3nt: TGCGCCAGCAGCCCGCGGGACAGCAACTATGGCTACACCTTC
j_gene: TRBJ1-2
v_gene: TRBV4-3
len: 14
d_gene: TRBD1
abundance: few

CDR3aa: CASSYGSGLQVNYGYTF
CDR3nt: TGCGCCAGCAGCTACGGATCGGGCTTACAGGTTAACTATGGCTACACCTTC
j_gene: TRBJ1-2
v_gene: TRBV5-1
len: 17
d_gene: NA
abundance: NA

CDR3aa: CASSLLGRVNTEAFF
CDR3nt: TGTGCCAGCAGCTTATTGGGCAGGGTCAACACTGAAGCTTTCTTT
j_gene: TRBJ1-1
v_gene: TRBV7-8
len: 15
d_gene: NA
abundance: NA

CDR3aa: CSVEDRQGGPGGYTF
CDR3nt: TGCAGCGTTGAAGATAGACAGGGAGGACCCGGGGGCTACACCTTC
j_gene: TRBJ1-2
v_gene: TRBV29-1
len: 15
d_gene: TRBD1
abundance: few

CDR3aa: CAWSLTGGLSYEQYF
CDR3nt: TGTGCCTGGAGTTTGACCGGGGGATTGTCCTACGAGCAGTACTTC
j_gene: TRBJ2-7
v_gene: TRBV30
len: 15
d_gene: NA
abundance: NA

CDR3aa: CASSQITSGVRYEQYF
CDR3nt: TGTGCCAGCAGCCAGATCACTAGCGGGGTACGATACGAGCAGTACTTC
j_gene: TRBJ2-7
v_gene: TRBV14
len: 16
d_gene: TRBD2
abundance: NA

CDR3aa: CASSQNRAGEAFF
CDR3nt: TGCGCCAGCAGCCAGAATAGGGCGGGTGAAGCTTTCTTT
j_gene: TRBJ1-1
v_gene: TRBV4-3
len: 13
d_gene: NA
abundance: NA

CDR3aa: CASSLQSLGTRSKNEQFF
CDR3nt: TGTGCCAGCAGTCTCCAAAGCCTCGGGACTAGATCTAAAAATGAGCAGTTCTTC
j_gene: TRBJ2-1
v_gene: TRBV27
len: 18
d_gene: TRBD2
abundance: NA

CDR3aa: CASSLVVTNTDTQYF
CDR3nt: TGTGCCAGCAGCTTAGTAGTCACCAACACAGATACGCAGTATTTT
j_gene: TRBJ2-3
v_gene: TRBV7-2
len: 15
d_gene: NA
abundance: NA

CDR3aa: CASTGQGINEQFF
CDR3nt: TGTGCCAGTACGGGACAGGGGATCAATGAGCAGTTCTTC
j_gene: TRBJ2-1
v_gene: TRBV2
len: 13
d_gene: TRBD1
abundance: NA

CDR3aa: CASSLNRDSYGYTF
CDR3nt: TGTGCCAGCAGCTTAAACCGGGACAGCTATGGCTACACCTTC
j_gene: TRBJ1-2
v_gene: TRBV7-2
len: 14
d_gene: TRBD1
abundance: NA

CDR3aa: CAWSVGGLAEQFF
CDR3nt: TGTGCCTGGAGTGTCGGGGGGCTTGCTGAGCAGTTCTTC
j_gene: TRBJ2-1
v_gene: TRBV30
len: 13
d_gene: NA
abundance: few

CDR3aa: CASSLGGGGNYNEQFF
CDR3nt: TGTGCCAGCAGCTTGGGGGGAGGGGGGAACTACAATGAGCAGTTCTTC
j_gene: TRBJ2-1
v_gene: TRBV5-4
len: 16
d_gene: NA
abundance: few

CDR3aa: CASSYPTGAGANVLTF
CDR3nt: TGTGCCAGCAGTTACCCTACAGGGGCTGGGGCCAACGTCCTGACTTTC
j_gene: TRBJ2-6
v_gene: TRBV6-5
len: 16
d_gene: TRBD1
abundance: few

CDR3aa: CASSPGKGPDQPQHF
CDR3nt: TGTGCCAGCAGCCCCGGCAAGGGGCCCGATCAACCCCAGCATTTT
j_gene: TRBJ1-5
v_gene: TRBV14
len: 15
d_gene: NA
abundance: NA

CDR3aa: CASSTTSGRWGDTQYF
CDR3nt: TGTGCCAGCAGCACGACTAGCGGGAGATGGGGAGATACGCAGTATTTT
j_gene: TRBJ2-3
v_gene: TRBV11-2
len: 16
d_gene: TRBD2
abundance: many

CDR3aa: CASSLDLGGTGGTEAFF
CDR3nt: TGTGCCAGCAGTTTAGATTTAGGTGGGACTGGCGGCACTGAAGCTTTCTTT
j_gene: TRBJ1-1
v_gene: TRBV27
len: 17
d_gene: NA
abundance: few

CDR3aa: CASRSNTDTQYF
CDR3nt: TGTGCCAGCAGGTCAAACACAGATACGCAGTATTTT
j_gene: TRBJ2-3
v_gene: TRBV7-2
len: 12
d_gene: NA
abundance: NA

CDR3aa: CAWSARGGLQETQYF
CDR3nt: TGTGCCTGGAGTGCCCGGGGGGGGCTCCAAGAGACCCAGTACTTC
j_gene: TRBJ2-5
v_gene: TRBV30
len: 15
d_gene: TRBD2
abundance: few

CDR3aa: CASSLGALMQFF
CDR3nt: TGTGCCAGCAGCTTAGGGGCATTGATGCAGTTCTTC
j_gene: TRBJ2-1
v_gene: TRBV7-9
len: 12
d_gene: NA
abundance: few

CDR3aa: CASSDRDTNQPQHF
CDR3nt: TGTGCCAGCAGTGACCGGGACACCAATCAGCCCCAGCATTTT
j_gene: TRBJ1-5
v_gene: TRBV6-1
len: 14
d_gene: NA
abundance: NA

CDR3aa: CASTSPGNTGELFF
CDR3nt: TGTGCCAGTACCTCCCCAGGGAATACCGGGGAGCTGTTTTTT
j_gene: TRBJ2-2
v_gene: TRBV19
len: 14
d_gene: NA
abundance: few

CDR3aa: CASSLDPPGTLGGANVLTF
CDR3nt: TGCGCCAGCAGCTTGGACCCCCCAGGGACACTCGGAGGGGCCAACGTCCTGACTTTC
j_gene: TRBJ2-6
v_gene: TRBV5-1
len: 19
d_gene: NA
abundance: NA